A selection of T cell receptor beta chains follows, all from one sample in a study of shared clonotypes between healthy human individuals. Method: immunoSEQ multiplex PCR; TCRdb's copy keeps in-frame clones and lacks some. The profile shows about 2.3 million clones, 85% to 95% of them singletons. Sequenced: naive CD4+ T cells from PBMCs. The receptor source for this set is a man younger than 30 in good health. Some clones in this sample may be carry-over from other donors' samples. CDR3s include the opening cysteine and the closing phenylalanine or tryptophan. The order of the fields is D gene, J gene, V gene, clone size, CDR3 DNA, CDR3 protein. The D gene is left open where the match is weak. The size of a clone is reported for some rows only, either as once, few or many, or as a class for expanded clones.

NA | TRBJ2-3 | TRBV5-1 | NA | TGCGCCAGCAGCGAAACGGACAGCACAGATACGCAGTATTTT | CASSETDSTDTQYF
TRBD1 | TRBJ1-4 | TRBV5-6 | once | TGTGCCAGCAGTTTAGAGACAGGGGGCCCGAAAAAACTGTTTTTT | CASSLETGGPKKLFF
NA | TRBJ2-2 | TRBV5-1 | NA | TGCGCCAGCAGCTTGATATCGGCCAGCGCGAACACCGGGGAGCTGTTTTTT | CASSLISASANTGELFF
NA | TRBJ2-3 | TRBV27 | NA | TGTGCCAGCAGTTTCCCTGCCTACCGGAGATCCACAGATACGCAGTATTTT | CASSFPAYRRSTDTQYF
NA | TRBJ1-1 | TRBV5-1 | NA | TGCGCCAGCAGCTTCACAGGGCCTGAAGCTTTCTTT | CASSFTGPEAFF
NA | TRBJ2-3 | TRBV18 | NA | TGTGCCAGCTCACCATTTATGTCAGCGGATCCCACAGATACGCAGTATTTT | CASSPFMSADPTDTQYF
NA | TRBJ1-2 | TRBV19 | NA | TGTGCCAGTAGGAGGGACCAGACGGACTATGGCTACACCTTC | CASRRDQTDYGYTF
TRBD2 | TRBJ2-1 | TRBV7-3 | NA | TGTGCCAGCAGCTTGGTAAGCGGGATCGGCAATGAGCAGTTCTTC | CASSLVSGIGNEQFF
TRBD2 | TRBJ2-2 | TRBV5-4 | NA | TGTGCCACCGGGCTAGCGGGAGTTAGTACCGGGGAGCTGTTTTTT | CATGLAGVSTGELFF
NA | TRBJ2-3 | TRBV5-1 | NA | TGCGCCAGCAGCTTGTGGTCGGCAGATACGCAGTATTTT | CASSLWSADTQYF
NA | TRBJ2-7 | TRBV4-2 | NA | TGTGCCAGCAGCCAAGACTCAGGGGTGGTCTACGAGCAGTACTTC | CASSQDSGVVYEQYF
NA | TRBJ1-3 | TRBV6-5 | NA | TGTGCCAGCAGTTACGGTACAGGGACTGGAAACACCATATATTTT | CASSYGTGTGNTIYF
TRBD1 | TRBJ2-3 | TRBV5-1 | once | TGCGCCAGCAGTCGACGGACAGGGACAGATACGCAGTATTTT | CASSRRTGTDTQYF
NA | TRBJ1-6 | TRBV4-1 | once | TGCGCCAGCAGCCAAGATCCCGATTCACCCCTCCACTTT | CASSQDPDSPLHF
NA | TRBJ1-2 | TRBV2 | NA | TGTGCCAGCAGTGGTCAAGGGGACATCTATGGCTACACCTTC | CASSGQGDIYGYTF
TRBD2 | TRBJ2-1 | TRBV2 | NA | TGTGCCAGCAGTGAACCGTACGGGACTAGCGGTCTCACCAATGAGCAGTTCTTC | CASSEPYGTSGLTNEQFF
NA | TRBJ2-6 | TRBV11-2 | NA | TGTGCCAGCAGCTTAGCGTCAGGGACCTTAGGGGCCAACGTCCTGACTTTC | CASSLASGTLGANVLTF
NA | TRBJ1-5 | TRBV7-6 | NA | TGTGCCAGCAGCACAAGTCCAGGGCCCCAGCATTTT | CASSTSPGPQHF
NA | TRBJ1-1 | TRBV7-8 | NA | TGTGCCAGCACCGAACTTCCCCTTTCGGATTGGCAGAATGAAGCTTTCTTT | CASTELPLSDWQNEAFF
NA | TRBJ2-5 | TRBV9 | NA | TGTGCCAGCAGCGCCTTAGGGCGAGAGACCCAGTACTTC | CASSALGRETQYF
NA | TRBJ1-4 | TRBV28 | NA | TGTGCCAGCAGTTTAAATTGGGGGGGCTTAAGTGAAAAACTGTTTTTT | CASSLNWGGLSEKLFF
TRBD2 | TRBJ2-1 | TRBV19 | NA | TGTGCCAGTAGTTGGGGACTAGCGGGCAATGAGCAGTTCTTC | CASSWGLAGNEQFF
NA | TRBJ1-1 | TRBV6-1 | NA | TGTGCCAGCAGTTCTCGGACAGCTTTGAACACTGAAGCTTTCTTT | CASSSRTALNTEAFF
NA | TRBJ1-5 | TRBV7-9 | few | TGTGCCAGCAGCCCCTCCGGAGGGGGTGAGCATTTT | CASSPSGGGEHF
NA | TRBJ2-2 | TRBV9 | NA | TGTGCCAGCAGCGTAGCCGGGAAGAACACCGGGGAGCTGTTTTTT | CASSVAGKNTGELFF
NA | TRBJ2-1 | TRBV11-3 | NA | TGTGCCAGCAGCTCAGGGCAGGGTACCTACAATGAGCAGTTCTTC | CASSSGQGTYNEQFF
NA | TRBJ1-1 | TRBV18 | few | TGTGCCAGCTCACCTCTACAGATGGGGGACACTGAAGCTTTCTTT | CASSPLQMGDTEAFF
TRBD2 | TRBJ2-4 | TRBV15 | once | TGTGCCACCAGCAGAGAACCAGAAACTAGCGGCAGAGACATTCAGTACTTC | CATSREPETSGRDIQYF
NA | TRBJ2-2 | TRBV14 | NA | TGTGCCAGCAGCCAACGAAGCGGGTATTTTTTTTACACCGGGGAGCTGTTTTTT | CASSQRSGYFFYTGELFF
TRBD1 | TRBJ1-3 | TRBV19 | NA | TGTGCCAGTAATCCCCGCCGGGACAGCTCTGGAAACACCATATATTTT | CASNPRRDSSGNTIYF
NA | TRBJ2-3 | TRBV4-2 | NA | TGTGCCAGCAGCCACAAGGATACGCAGTATTTT | CASSHKDTQYF
NA | TRBJ2-1 | TRBV11-3 | once | TGTGCCAGCAGCTTAGCTAGCTACAATGAGCAGTTCTTC | CASSLASYNEQFF
TRBD2 | TRBJ2-3 | TRBV28 | NA | TGTGCCAGCAGTCAGGGGACTAGCGGGAGTAAAGATACGCAGTATTTT | CASSQGTSGSKDTQYF
NA | TRBJ2-3 | TRBV5-1 | NA | TGCGCCAGCAGCTCCCGTGGTGCGCAGTATTTT | CASSSRGAQYF
TRBD1 | TRBJ1-5 | TRBV28 | NA | TGTGCCAGCATCATAAGACAGGGGGTAGAGAATCAGCCCCAGCATTTT | CASIIRQGVENQPQHF